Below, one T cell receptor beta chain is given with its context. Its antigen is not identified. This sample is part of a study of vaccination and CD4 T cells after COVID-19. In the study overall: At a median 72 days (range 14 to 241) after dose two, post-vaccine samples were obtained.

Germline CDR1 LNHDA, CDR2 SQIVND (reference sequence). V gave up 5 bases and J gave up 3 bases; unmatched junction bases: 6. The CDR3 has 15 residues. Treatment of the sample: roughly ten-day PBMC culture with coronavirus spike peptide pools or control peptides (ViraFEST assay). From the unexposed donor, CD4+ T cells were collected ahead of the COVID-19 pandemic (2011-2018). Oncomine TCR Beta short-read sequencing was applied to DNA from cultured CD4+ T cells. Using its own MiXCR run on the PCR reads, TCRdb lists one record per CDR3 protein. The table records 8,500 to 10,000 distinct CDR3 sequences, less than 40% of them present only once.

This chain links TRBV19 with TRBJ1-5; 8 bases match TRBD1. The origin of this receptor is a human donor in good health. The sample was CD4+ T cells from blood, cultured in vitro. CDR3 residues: CASSGQGIINQPQHF. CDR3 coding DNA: TGTGCCAGTAGTGGACAGGGAATAATCAATCAGCCCCAGCATTTT.